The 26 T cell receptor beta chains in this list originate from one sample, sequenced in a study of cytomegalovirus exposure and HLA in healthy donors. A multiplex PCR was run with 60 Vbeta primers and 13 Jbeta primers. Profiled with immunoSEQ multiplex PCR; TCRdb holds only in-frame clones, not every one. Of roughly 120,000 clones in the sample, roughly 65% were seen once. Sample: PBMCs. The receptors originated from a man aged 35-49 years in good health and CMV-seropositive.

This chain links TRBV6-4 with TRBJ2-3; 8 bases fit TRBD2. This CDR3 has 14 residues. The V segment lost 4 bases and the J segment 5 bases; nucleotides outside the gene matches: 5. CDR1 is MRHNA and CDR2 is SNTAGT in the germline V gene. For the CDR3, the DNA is TGTGCCAGCAGTGCCTATAGCGGGGAAGATACGCAGTATTTT. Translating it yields CASSAYSGEDTQYF.

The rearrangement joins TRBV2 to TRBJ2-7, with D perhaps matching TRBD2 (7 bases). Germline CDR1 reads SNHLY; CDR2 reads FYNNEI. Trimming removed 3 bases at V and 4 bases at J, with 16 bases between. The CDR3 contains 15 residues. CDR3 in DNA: TGTGCCAGCAGTGAGGGGGGAGGGGGACTTTACGAGCAGTACTTC. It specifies CASSEGGGGLYEQYF.

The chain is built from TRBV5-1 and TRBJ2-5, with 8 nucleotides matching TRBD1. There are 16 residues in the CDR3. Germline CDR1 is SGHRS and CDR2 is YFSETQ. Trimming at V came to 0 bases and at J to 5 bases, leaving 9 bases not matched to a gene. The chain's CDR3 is CASSLVLQGAGETQYF. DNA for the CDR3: TGCGCCAGCAGCTTGGTTCTCCAGGGGGCCGGGGAGACCCAGTACTTC.

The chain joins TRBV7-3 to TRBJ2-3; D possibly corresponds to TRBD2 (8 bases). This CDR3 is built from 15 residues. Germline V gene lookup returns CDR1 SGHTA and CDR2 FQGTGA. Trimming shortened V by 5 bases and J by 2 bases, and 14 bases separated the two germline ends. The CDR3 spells CASSRGGQYTDTQYF. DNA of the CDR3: TGTGCCAGCAGCCGGGGGGGACAGTACACAGATACGCAGTATTTT.

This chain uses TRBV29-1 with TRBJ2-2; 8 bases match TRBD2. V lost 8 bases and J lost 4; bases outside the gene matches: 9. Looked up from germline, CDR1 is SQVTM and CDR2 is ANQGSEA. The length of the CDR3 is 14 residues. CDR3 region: CSSPRGRRTGELFF. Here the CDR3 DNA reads TGCAGCTCTCCCCGCGGGAGGCGCACCGGGGAGCTGTTTTTT.

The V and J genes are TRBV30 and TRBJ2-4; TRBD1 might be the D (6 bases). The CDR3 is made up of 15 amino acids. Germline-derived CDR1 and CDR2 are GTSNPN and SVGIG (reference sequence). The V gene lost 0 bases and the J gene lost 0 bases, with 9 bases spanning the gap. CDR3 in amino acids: CAWSVPGEAKNIQYF. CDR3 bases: TGTGCCTGGAGTGTACCAGGGGAAGCCAAAAACATTCAGTACTTC.

The CDR3 nucleotides read TGTGCCAGCAGCCGGCGGACAGGGGAGGTGAGCACTGAAGCTTTCTTT. It codes for CASSRRTGEVSTEAFF. The V and J genes are TRBV5-5 and TRBJ1-1, with 9 bases identical to TRBD1. Unmatched junction bases numbered 11, after V lost 4 bases and J lost 4 bases. This CDR3 is 16 amino acids long. Germline CDR1 reads SGHKS; CDR2 reads YYEKEE (reference sequence).

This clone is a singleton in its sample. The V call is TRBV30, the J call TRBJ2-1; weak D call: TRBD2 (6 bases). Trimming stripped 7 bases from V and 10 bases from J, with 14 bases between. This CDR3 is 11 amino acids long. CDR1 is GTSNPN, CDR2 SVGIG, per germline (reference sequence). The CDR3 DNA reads TGTGCCTCTCACGGAGGAGGGGAGCAGTTCTTC. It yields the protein CASHGGGEQFF.

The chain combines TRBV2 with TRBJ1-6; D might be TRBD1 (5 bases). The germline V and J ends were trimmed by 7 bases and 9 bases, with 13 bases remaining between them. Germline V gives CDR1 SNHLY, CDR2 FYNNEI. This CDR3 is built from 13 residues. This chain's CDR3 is CASTRGSFSPLHF. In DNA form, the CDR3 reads TGTGCCAGCACAAGGGGCTCGTTTTCACCCCTCCACTTT.

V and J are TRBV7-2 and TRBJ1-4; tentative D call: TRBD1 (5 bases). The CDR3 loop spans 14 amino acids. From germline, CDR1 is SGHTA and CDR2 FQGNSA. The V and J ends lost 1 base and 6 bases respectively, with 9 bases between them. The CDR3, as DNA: TGTGCCAGCAGCTTAGGTGGACACTATGAAAAACTGTTTTTT. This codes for CASSLGGHYEKLFF.

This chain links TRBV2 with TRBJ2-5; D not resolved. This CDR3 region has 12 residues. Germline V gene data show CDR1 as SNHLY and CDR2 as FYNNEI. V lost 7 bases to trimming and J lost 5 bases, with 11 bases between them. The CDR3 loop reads CASKASSETQYF. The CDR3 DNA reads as TGTGCCAGCAAAGCGTCCTCCGAGACCCAGTACTTC. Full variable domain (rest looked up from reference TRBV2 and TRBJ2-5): EPEVTQTPSHQVTQMGQEVILRCVPISNHLYFYWYRQILGQKVEFLVSFYNNEISEKSEIFDDQFSVERPDGSNFTLKIRSTKLEDSAMYFCASKASSETQYFGPGTRLLVL.

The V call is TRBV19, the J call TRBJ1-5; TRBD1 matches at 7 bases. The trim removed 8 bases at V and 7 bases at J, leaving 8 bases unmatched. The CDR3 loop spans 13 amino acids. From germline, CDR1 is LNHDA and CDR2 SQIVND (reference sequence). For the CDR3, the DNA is TGTGCCAGTCAAGACAGGGTCGGGCAGCCCCAGCATTTT. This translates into CASQDRVGQPQHF.

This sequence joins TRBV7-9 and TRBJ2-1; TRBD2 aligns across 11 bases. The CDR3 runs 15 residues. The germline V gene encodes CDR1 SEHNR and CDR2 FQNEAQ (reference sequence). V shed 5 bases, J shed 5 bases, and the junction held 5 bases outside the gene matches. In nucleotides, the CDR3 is TGTGCCAGCAGCGCCGGGACTAGCGGTAACAATGAGCAGTTCTTC. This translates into CASSAGTSGNNEQFF.

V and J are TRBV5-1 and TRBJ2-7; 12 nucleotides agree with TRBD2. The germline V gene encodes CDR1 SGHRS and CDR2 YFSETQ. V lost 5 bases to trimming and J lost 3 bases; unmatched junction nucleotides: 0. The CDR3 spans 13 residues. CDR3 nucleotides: TGCGCCAGCAGGACTAGCGGGGGCTACGAGCAGTACTTC. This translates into CASRTSGGYEQYF.

In DNA, the CDR3 is TGTGCCACCAGCAGAGACGTAAGGGGCGGTGGCTACACCTTC. This gives the protein CATSRDVRGGGYTF. The rearrangement links TRBV15 to TRBJ1-2; tentatively, D is TRBD1 (5 bases). Germline CDR1 is LNHNV and CDR2 is YYDKDF (reference sequence). CDR3 length equals 14 residues. V dropped 0 bases and J dropped 7 bases, with 12 bases sitting between them.

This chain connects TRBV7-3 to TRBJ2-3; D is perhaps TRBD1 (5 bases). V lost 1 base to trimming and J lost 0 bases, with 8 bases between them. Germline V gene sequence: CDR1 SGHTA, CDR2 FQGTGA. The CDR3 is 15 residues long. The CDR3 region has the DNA TGTGCCAGCAGCTTAAGTCCAGGGAGCACAGATACGCAGTATTTT. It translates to CASSLSPGSTDTQYF.

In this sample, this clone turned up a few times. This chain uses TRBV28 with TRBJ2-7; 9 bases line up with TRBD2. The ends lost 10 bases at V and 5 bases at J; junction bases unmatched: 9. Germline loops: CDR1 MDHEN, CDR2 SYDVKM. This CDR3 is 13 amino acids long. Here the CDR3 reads CATLAGARHEQYF. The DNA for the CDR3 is TGTGCCACATTAGCGGGAGCCCGACACGAGCAGTACTTC.

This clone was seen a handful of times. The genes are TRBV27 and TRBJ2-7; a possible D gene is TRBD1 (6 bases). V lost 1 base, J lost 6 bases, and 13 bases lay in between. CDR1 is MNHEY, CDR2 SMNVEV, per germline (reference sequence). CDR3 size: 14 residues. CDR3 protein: CASSLWSIGGEQYF. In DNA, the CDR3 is TGTGCCAGCAGTTTATGGTCAATAGGGGGCGAGCAGTACTTC.

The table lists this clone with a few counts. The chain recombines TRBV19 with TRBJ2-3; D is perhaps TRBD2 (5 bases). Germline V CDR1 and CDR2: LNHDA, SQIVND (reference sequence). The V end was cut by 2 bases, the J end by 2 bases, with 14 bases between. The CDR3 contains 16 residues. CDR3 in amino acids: CASSIKRSFNTDTQYF. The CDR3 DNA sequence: TGTGCCAGTAGTATAAAGCGGAGCTTCAACACAGATACGCAGTATTTT.

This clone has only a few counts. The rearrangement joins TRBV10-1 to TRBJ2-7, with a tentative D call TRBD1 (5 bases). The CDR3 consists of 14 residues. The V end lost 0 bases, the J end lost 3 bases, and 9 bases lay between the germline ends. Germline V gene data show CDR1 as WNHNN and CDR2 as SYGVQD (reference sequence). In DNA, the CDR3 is TGCGCCAGCAGTGAGTCGGACAATTTCTACGAGCAGTACTTC. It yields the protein CASSESDNFYEQYF.

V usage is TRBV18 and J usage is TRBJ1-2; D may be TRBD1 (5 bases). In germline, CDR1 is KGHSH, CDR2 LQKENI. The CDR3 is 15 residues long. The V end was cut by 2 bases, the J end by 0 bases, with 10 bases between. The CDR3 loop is CASSPEPQANYGYTF. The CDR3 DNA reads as TGTGCCAGCTCACCAGAACCACAGGCTAACTATGGCTACACCTTC.

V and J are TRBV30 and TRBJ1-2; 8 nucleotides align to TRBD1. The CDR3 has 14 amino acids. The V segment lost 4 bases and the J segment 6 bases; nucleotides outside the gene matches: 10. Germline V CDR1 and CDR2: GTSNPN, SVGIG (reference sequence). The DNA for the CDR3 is TGTGCCTGGAACAGGGGGGGAATTTGGGATGGCTACACCTTC. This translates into CAWNRGGIWDGYTF.

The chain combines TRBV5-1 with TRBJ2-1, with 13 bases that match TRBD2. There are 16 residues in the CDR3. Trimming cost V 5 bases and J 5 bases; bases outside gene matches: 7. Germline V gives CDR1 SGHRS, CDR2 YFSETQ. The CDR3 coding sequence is TGCGCCAGCAGTGGGGGACTAGCGGGGCAGCACAATGAGCAGTTCTTC. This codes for CASSGGLAGQHNEQFF.

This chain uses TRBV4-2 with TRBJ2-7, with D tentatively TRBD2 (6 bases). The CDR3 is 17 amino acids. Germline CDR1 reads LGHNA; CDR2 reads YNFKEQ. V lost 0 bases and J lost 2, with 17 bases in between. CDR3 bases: TGTGCCAGCAGCCAAGATAAGGGAGCGGGTCAACCCTACGAGCAGTACTTC. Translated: CASSQDKGAGQPYEQYF.

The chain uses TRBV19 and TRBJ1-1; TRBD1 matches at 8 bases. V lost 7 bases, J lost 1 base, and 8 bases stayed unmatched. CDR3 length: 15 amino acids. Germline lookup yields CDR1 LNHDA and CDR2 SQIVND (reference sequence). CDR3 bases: TGTGCCAGTATCCGGGACAGGCAAGAGAACACTGAAGCTTTCTTT. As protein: CASIRDRQENTEAFF.

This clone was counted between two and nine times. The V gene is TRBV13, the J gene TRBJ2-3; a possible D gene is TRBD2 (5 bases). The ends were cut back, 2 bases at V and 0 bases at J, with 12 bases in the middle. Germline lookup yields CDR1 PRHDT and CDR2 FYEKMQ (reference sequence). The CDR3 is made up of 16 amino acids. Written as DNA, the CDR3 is TGTGCCAGCAGCTTACGGGTTTCGGGAAGCACAGATACGCAGTATTTT. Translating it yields CASSLRVSGSTDTQYF.